This T cell receptor beta chain appears in the sequencing data of a study of identical twins. The table lists this clonotype with many counts. Its antigen is as yet unknown. Study-level findings and limits: Fewer insertions characterized abundant cord blood beta clonotypes, whereas memory repertoires showed none. Invariant MAIT and iNKT cells could partly confound zero-insertion analyses. Twins showed weaker excess sharing in their beta out-of-frame sequences.

Each CDR3 protein is one row after TCRdb ran MiXCR on the 5' RACE reads. The table has 300,000 to 400,000 distinct CDR3 sequences, about 10% seen once. CDR3 length equals 14 residues. Germline CDR1 reads ENHRY; CDR2 reads SYGVKD. Trimming cost V 10 bases and J 6 bases; bases outside gene matches: 10. The sample taken for sequencing was naive T cells sorted from blood. This TCR came from a woman between 50 and 59 years old in good health. The rearrangement links TRBV10-3 to TRBJ2-1; 9 bases fit TRBD2. Written as DNA, the CDR3 is TGTGCCACCGGACTAGCGCAACGGGGCAATGAGCAGTTCTTC. Translation gives CATGLAQRGNEQFF.